This T cell receptor (beta chain) was observed in a study of shared clonotypes between healthy human individuals. Study in general: Three plates each covered CD4 naive and memory; CD8 naive two, CD8 memory one.

Overall study results and limits: Shared clonotypes: about 4.6% naive CD4, around 3.7% naive CD8, about 2.4% memory CD4, under 0.45% memory CD8. Rarefaction analysis demonstrated incomplete sorted-subset sequencing notwithstanding large depth. The sampled material consisted only of blood, and tissue repertoires are likely to differ.

In its sample, this clone was seen once. The antigen is unknown. Germline V gene lookup returns CDR1 SGHTA and CDR2 FQGNSA. V gave up 2 bases and J gave up 5 bases; unmatched junction bases: 8. This CDR3 comprises 16 residues. This table comes from immunoSEQ multiplex PCR, and its TCRdb copy is limited to in-frame clones, with some not included. Seen here are 2 million to 2.5 million clones, 80% to 95% observed once, and the top ten hold around 0.4%. The specimen sequenced was naive CD4+ T cells from PBMCs. Subset: CD45RA+ positively selected. This receptor was taken from a man between 18 and 29 years old in good health. Some clones in this sample may be carry-over from other donors' samples. The J gene is TRBJ2-2, the V gene TRBV7-2, with 7 bases fitting TRBD2. The CDR3 DNA sequence: TGTGCCAGCAGCTTACCCGGGACTACTAGAACCGGGGAGCTGTTTTTT. It translates to CASSLPGTTRTGELFF. Full variable domain (remainder filled in from reference TRBV7-2 and TRBJ2-2): GAGVSQSPSNKVTEKGKDVELRCDPISGHTALYWYRQSLGQGLEFLIYFQGNSAPDKSGLPSDRFSAERTGGSVSTLTIQRTQQEDSAVYLCASSLPGTTRTGELFFGEGSRLTVL.